This T cell receptor beta chain comes out of a study of blood T cell repertoires in COVID-19. Overall study: Sites in the United States, Italy and Spain provided acute and convalescent COVID-19 samples. From T cells, B-cell-depleted T cells, or PBMCs came the material, which was cDNA or gDNA.

Trimming shortened V by 3 bases and J by 7 bases, and 12 bases separated the two germline ends. The CDR3 is 12 residues long. Per the germline V gene, CDR1 is SQVTM and CDR2 is ANQGSEA. In the original analysis: Amplified reference gene primers provided the basis for estimating nucleated cell counts. The protocol was immunoSEQ multiplex PCR, while the TCRdb copy is restricted to in-frame clones and leaves out a portion. The DNA was the basis for D and trimming; V, J and clone size are from that table. The sample includes some 100,000 clones, about 90% of them seen just once. Input material: peripheral blood. The chain links TRBV29-1 to TRBJ2-5, with D perhaps matching TRBD1 (6 bases). The receptor was isolated from a man aged 25-45 years in a cohort sampled during active COVID-19. The CDR3 region is CSVDREGGTQYF. The CDR3 bases are TGCAGCGTTGACAGGGAAGGGGGGACCCAGTACTTC.